The 14 T cell receptor beta chains below come from one sample, sequenced in a study of blood T cells in healthy people across ages (dated by TCRdb to about 2015). Receptors were amplified or captured by 5' RACE. The sequencer was an Illumina HiSeq 2500. A second PCR of roughly 7 to 11 cycles was performed with a sample-barcoded 5' primer and a J-beta primer mix. TCRdb reprocessed the public reads (quality trimming at Q25 with fastp, clone calling with MiXCR) and kept in-frame beta chains. A single entry per CDR3 protein holds the most common genes and DNA from its merged rows. The table for this sample lists approximately 810,000 distinct CDR3 sequences; 29% of them were counted only once. The ten largest clones add up to 17% of the sample. Sequencing was performed on blood. Receptors were obtained from a woman over 75 in good health.

This clonotype was picked up one time. Just one base apart from a much larger clone, this may be a read error. The conserved final phenylalanine or tryptophan is absent from the CDR3, which likely points to a read error. The chain has TRBV7-2 and TRBJ1-1; 7 bases align to TRBD1. The germline V gene encodes CDR1 SGHTA and CDR2 FQGNSA. The CDR3 loop spans 16 amino acids. V shed 1 base, J shed 0 bases, and the junction held 5 bases outside the gene matches. This chain's CDR3 is CASSLVTGWLNTEAFV. The DNA of the CDR3 is TGTGCCAGCAGCTTAGTGACAGGGTGGCTGAACACTGAAGCTTTCGTT.

V usage is TRBV11-2 and J usage is TRBJ1-5; the D gene is possibly TRBD1 (5 bases). The CDR3 has 14 residues. Looked up from germline, CDR1 is SGHAT and CDR2 is FQNNGV. V lost 0 bases and J lost 7, with 10 bases in between. The CDR3 DNA reads as TGTGCCAGCAGCTTAGACATTGCAGGGCAGCCCCAGCATTTT. It yields the protein CASSLDIAGQPQHF.

At least ten counts were recorded for this clonotype. The chain carries TRBV11-2 and TRBJ2-7; 7 bases map to TRBD1. Germline CDR1 and CDR2: SGHAT and FQNNGV. The V and J ends lost 4 bases and 5 bases, in that order; junction bases with no gene match: 8. This CDR3 has 14 amino acids. This CDR3 is CASSSWTGPNEQYF. CDR3 nucleotide sequence: TGTGCCAGCAGCTCCTGGACAGGTCCCAACGAGCAGTACTTC.

This clonotype was found many times. The gene calls are TRBV7-2 and TRBJ2-7; 8 bases align to TRBD1. Germline V gives CDR1 SGHTA, CDR2 FQGNSA. This CDR3 region has 15 residues. V lost 1 base to trimming and J lost 2 bases; unmatched junction nucleotides: 4. The DNA for the CDR3 is TGTGCCAGCAGCTTAGGTACAGGGGGGCCCTACGAGCAGTACTTC. Amino acids: CASSLGTGGPYEQYF. The whole variable domain, filled in from reference TRBV7-2 and TRBJ2-7, reads GAGVSQSPSNKVTEKGKDVELRCDPISGHTALYWYRQSLGQGLEFLIYFQGNSAPDKSGLPSDRFSAERTGGSVSTLTIQRTQQEDSAVYLCASSLGTGGPYEQYFGPGTRLTVT.

This clonotype was picked up many times. The chain is built from TRBV25-1 and TRBJ2-3; D gene unclear. The CDR3 is made up of 14 amino acids. Germline CDR1 reads MGHDK; CDR2 reads SYGVNS. V shed 4 bases and J shed 0 bases, with 8 bases lying between them. The CDR3 is CASSGRDSTDTQYF. As DNA, the CDR3 is TGTGCCAGCAGTGGCCGCGACAGCACAGATACGCAGTATTTT.

This clonotype was observed at least ten times. This chain uses TRBV7-2 with TRBJ1-2, with no clear D. The CDR3 is made up of 14 amino acids. Trimming removed 0 bases from V and 10 bases from J, with 15 bases in between. Looked up from germline, CDR1 is SGHTA and CDR2 is FQGNSA. CDR3 DNA: TGTGCCAGCAGCTTAGCCTGGGTTTTCCAGGACTACACCTTC. Protein sequence: CASSLAWVFQDYTF.

The chain joins TRBV4-2 to TRBJ2-5; no reliable D call. Germline CDR1 and CDR2: LGHNA and YNFKEQ. The CDR3 sequence is 15 residues long. The V gene lost 2 bases and the J gene lost 2 bases, with 12 bases spanning the gap. CDR3 DNA: TGTGCCAGCAGCCAATTGTCAGCTCAACAAGAGACCCAGTACTTC. Translation gives CASSQLSAQQETQYF.

This clonotype has at least ten counts. CDR3 DNA: TGTGCCAGCAGTCCCCTCCTAGAGACCCAGTACTTC. Its translation is CASSPLLETQYF. The chain uses TRBV2 and TRBJ2-5, with D uncertain. Deletions cut 5 bases from V and 4 bases from J, with 8 bases between. CDR1 and CDR2 (germline): SNHLY, FYNNEI. The CDR3 runs to 12 residues.

A word on this clonotype: This clone may be a read error of a much larger clone one base away. CDR3 in amino acids: CTSSTGTGDYGYTF. In nucleotides, the CDR3 is TGTACCAGCAGTACCGGGACAGGGGACTATGGCTACACCTTC. The genes are TRBV6-2 or TRBV6-3 and TRBJ1-2; TRBD1 matches 10 bases. The CDR3 is 14 residues long. CDR1 and CDR2 (germline): MNHEY, SVGEGT.

V gene TRBV7-9 combines with J gene TRBJ1-4; D ambiguous. The length of the CDR3 is 15 residues. Germline V gene lookup returns CDR1 SEHNR and CDR2 FQNEAQ (reference sequence). Trimming removed 5 bases at V and 8 bases at J, with 18 bases between. The CDR3: CASSQTETALEKLFF. The CDR3 DNA reads TGTGCCAGCAGCCAAACTGAAACAGCCCTAGAAAAACTGTTTTTT.

Remarks on this clonotype: This may be a read error: a much more frequent sequence differs by one nucleotide. The chain joins TRBV7-2 to TRBJ2-3; unclear D gene. CDR3 size: 12 residues. The germline gives CDR1 SGHTA, CDR2 FQGNSA. CDR3 in amino acids: CAGSLKLGTQYF. The CDR3 DNA sequence: TGTGCCGGCAGCTTAAAACTTGGTACGCAGTATTTT. The full variable domain, in which reference TRBV7-2 and TRBJ2-3 provide the parts outside the CDR3, is GAGVSQSPSNKVTEKGKDVELRCDPISGHTALYWYRQSLGQGLEFLIYFQGNSAPDKSGLPSDRFSAERTGGSVSTLTIQRTQQEDSAVYLCAGSLKLGTQYFGPGTRLTVL.

A few counts support this clonotype. This chain links TRBV12-3 or TRBV12-4 with TRBJ1-1, with D possibly TRBD1 on 5 matching bases. Trimming removed 1 base from V and 6 bases from J, with 12 bases in between. The CDR3 has 14 residues. For the CDR3, the DNA is TGTGCCAGCAGTTTAGGGGCCGGGGGGGCTGAAGCTTTCTTT. Encoded protein: CASSLGAGGAEAFF.

This clonotype was recorded at least ten times. The chain links TRBV24-1 to TRBJ2-5; 12 bases agree with TRBD2. There are 17 residues in the CDR3. V dropped 4 bases and J dropped 4; count of bases not matched to a gene: 9. Germline CDR1 reads KGHDR; CDR2 reads SFDVKD. This chain's CDR3 is CATSEPLAGGPGETQYF. The CDR3 nucleotides read TGTGCCACCAGTGAACCCCTAGCGGGGGGGCCAGGAGAGACCCAGTACTTC.

This clonotype was detected many times. This chain links TRBV6-2 or TRBV6-3 with TRBJ2-6; D is unclear. V lost 7 bases to trimming and J lost 0 bases, with 13 bases between them. The germline gives CDR1 MNHEY, CDR2 SVGEGT. The CDR3 covers 16 residues. CDR3 coding DNA: TGTGCCAGCACCCACTGGCGTAGCTCTGGGGCCAACGTCCTGACTTTC. Its translation is CASTHWRSSGANVLTF.